The subject of this entry is one T cell receptor (beta chain). Its specificity is not known. A much bigger clone sits one base away, suggesting this may be a read error. This sample was taken from a study of blood T cells in healthy people across ages. Whole-study findings and limits: There was a strong correlation between TCR beta diversity and naive T cell percentage.

The CDR3 is 13 residues long. The germline V gene encodes CDR1 SGHTA and CDR2 FQGNSA. A J-beta primer mix and a sample-barcoded 5' primer were used in a second PCR of about 7 to 12 cycles. A single record per CDR3 protein comes from TCRdb applying MiXCR to the 5' RACE reads. The repertoire consists of about 1.5 million distinct CDR3 sequences, with less than 45% occurring once and the leading ten covering just over 4%. This sequence originates from a woman aged 18-30 years in good health. Material for sequencing was blood. The rearrangement uses TRBV7-2 and TRBJ2-3, with D unclear. In DNA form, the CDR3 reads TGTGCCAACAGCTTCCAGTTCACAGATACGCAGTATTTT. This sequence encodes CANSFQFTDTQYF. The whole variable domain, remainder taken from reference TRBV7-2 and TRBJ2-3, is GAGVSQSPSNKVTEKGKDVELRCDPISGHTALYWYRQSLGQGLEFLIYFQGNSAPDKSGLPSDRFSAERTGGSVSTLTIQRTQQEDSAVYLCANSFQFTDTQYFGPGTRLTVL.